These T cell receptor beta chains were read from a single sample in a study of beta chain features in type 1 diabetes. Repertoires were generated with immunoSEQ multiplex PCR, while TCRdb's copy carries only in-frame clones and drops some. The profile shows around 140,000 clones, about 10% of them singletons. Sequencing was performed on naive CD4+ T cells from blood. The origin of the receptors is a man younger than 35 in good health. The CDR3 runs from the conserved cysteine through the conserved F or W. D genes are given only for firm matches. Clone size is shown for a subset of rows, as once, few, many or a class of expanded clone.

len	d_gene	abundance	v_gene	j_gene	CDR3nt	CDR3aa
15	TRBD1	.	TRBV19	TRBJ2-7	TGTGCCAGTAGTCAGTCCGGGACAGTGTCCTACGAGCAGTACTTC	CASSQSGTVSYEQYF
15	.	few	TRBV11-2	TRBJ2-1	TGTGCCAGCAGCCCAGGGATGGACAAGTACAATGAGCAGTTCTTC	CASSPGMDKYNEQFF
15	TRBD2	.	TRBV28	TRBJ2-5	TGTGCCAGCAGCCTAAGACTAGCGGGTCAAGAGACCCAGTACTTC	CASSLRLAGQETQYF
17	.	few	TRBV7-2	TRBJ1-6	TGTGCCAGCAGCTTAACGGCTGACTTCTCCTATAATTCACCCCTCCACTTT	CASSLTADFSYNSPLHF
14	.	.	TRBV5-8	TRBJ1-5	TGTGCCAGCAGCTTGGCTAGGGGTAATCAGCCCCAGCATTTT	CASSLARGNQPQHF
11	.	.	TRBV20-1	TRBJ2-2	TGCAGTGCTAGAGTATCCGGGGAGCTGTTTTTT	CSARVSGELFF
13	.	few	TRBV11-2	TRBJ2-7	TGTGCCAGCAGCCCGGGACTTTCCTACGAGCAGTACTTC	CASSPGLSYEQYF
13	.	few	TRBV6-5	TRBJ2-7	TGTGCCAGCAGTTACCCCCCGTACTACGAGCAGTACTTC	CASSYPPYYEQYF
14	.	.	TRBV11-3	TRBJ2-3	TGTGCCAGCAGCCAAACGGGACAAACAGATACGCAGTATTTT	CASSQTGQTDTQYF
16	.	few	TRBV28	TRBJ1-5	TGTGCCAGCGTACCCCCCCGGACAGCTAGCAATCAGCCCCAGCATTTT	CASVPPRTASNQPQHF
14	TRBD1	many	TRBV5-6	TRBJ1-4	TGTGCCAGCAGCCCGGGACAGGTCGATGAAAAACTGTTTTTT	CASSPGQVDEKLFF
12	TRBD2	few	TRBV27	TRBJ2-5	TGTGCCAGCAGTCGTTGGGGGGGAGAGCAGTACTTC	CASSRWGGEQYF
13	TRBD1	few	TRBV6-5	TRBJ1-2	TGTGCCAGCAGAAAACAGGGGACCTATGGCTACACCTTC	CASRKQGTYGYTF
14	TRBD1	few	TRBV18	TRBJ1-1	TGTGCCAGCTCACCACAGGGGGCTATAGCTGAAGCTTTCTTT	CASSPQGAIAEAFF
14	TRBD2	.	TRBV7-8	TRBJ2-3	TGTGCCAGCAGCTTATTCCGGGGGGGCGATACGCAGTATTTT	CASSLFRGGDTQYF
16	TRBD1	.	TRBV9	TRBJ2-2	TGTGCCAGCAGCCCGAGACAGGGGGAGCGCACCGGGGAGCTGTTTTTT	CASSPRQGERTGELFF
13	.	.	TRBV30	TRBJ2-1	TGTGCCTGGAATCGAGGGGGGGACAATGAGCAGTTCTTC	CAWNRGGDNEQFF
16	TRBD1	few	TRBV2	TRBJ1-2	TGTGCCAGCAGTGCCCTGCGACAGGGGGGTATTTATGGCTACACCTTC	CASSALRQGGIYGYTF
16	TRBD2	.	TRBV7-6	TRBJ2-1	TGTGCCAGCAGCTTAGACACTAGCGCCTCCTACAATGAGCAGTTCTTC	CASSLDTSASYNEQFF
14	.	many	TRBV7-9	TRBJ2-7	TGTGCCAGCAGCCCTACAGTGAGCTCCTACGAGCAGTACTTC	CASSPTVSSYEQYF
13	.	.	TRBV7-2	TRBJ1-5	TGTGCCAGCAGCCCCGAGGGCAATCAGCCCCAGCATTTT	CASSPEGNQPQHF
16	TRBD1	few	TRBV7-3	TRBJ2-5	TGTGCCAGCAGCCCCAGTGGGGACAGGGGGTGGGAGACCCAGTACTTC	CASSPSGDRGWETQYF
14	.	.	TRBV7-2	TRBJ1-3	TGTGCCAGCAGCCCGGACATTGCTGGAAACACCATATATTTT	CASSPDIAGNTIYF
13	TRBD1	.	TRBV28	TRBJ2-2	TGTGCCTCCCGGACAGGGATCACCGGGGAGCTGTTTTTT	CASRTGITGELFF
15	TRBD1	few	TRBV30	TRBJ1-2	TGTGCCCGTTGGGGTACTGGACAGGGGGTTTATGGCTACACCTTC	CARWGTGQGVYGYTF
12	.	.	TRBV9	TRBJ2-5	TGTGCCAGCAGTTTCTCGAGCGAGACCCAGTACTTC	CASSFSSETQYF
16	TRBD2	.	TRBV28	TRBJ2-1	TGTGCCAGCAGTTTATTTGCGCGGGGGGGGAACAATGAGCAGTTCTTC	CASSLFARGGNNEQFF
12	.	few	TRBV19	TRBJ1-2	TGTGCCAGTAGTATAGACAGCTATGGCTACACCTTC	CASSIDSYGYTF
13	TRBD1	few	TRBV18	TRBJ2-7	TGTGCCAGCTCAGGGGACAGAGCCTACGAGCAGTACTTC	CASSGDRAYEQYF
14	TRBD1	many	TRBV7-2	TRBJ2-3	TGTGCCAGCAGCTTAGGGGACAGGGGGAATACGCAGTATTTT	CASSLGDRGNTQYF
14	.	.	TRBV30	TRBJ1-3	TGTGCCTGGATCCCCAGGGACTTTCGGTACACCATATATTTT	CAWIPRDFRYTIYF
13	TRBD2	.	TRBV7-2	TRBJ2-7	TGTGCCAGCAGTTCAAGCGGGGGATACGAGCAGTACTTC	CASSSSGGYEQYF
17	TRBD2	few	TRBV13	TRBJ2-7	TGTGCCAGCAGCTCCGGGGTAGCGGGGGGTAAGGGTTACGAGCAGTACTTC	CASSSGVAGGKGYEQYF
13	TRBD2	.	TRBV7-9	TRBJ2-1	TGTGCCAGCAGCAACGGACTAGGTCATGAGCAGTTCTTC	CASSNGLGHEQFF
16	.	few	TRBV9	TRBJ1-3	TGTGCCAGCAGCGTAGGCGGGTCCCTCTCTGGAAACACCATATATTTT	CASSVGGSLSGNTIYF
14	TRBD1	few	TRBV7-2	TRBJ1-2	TGTGCCAGCGGACAATCGGGGTCAGGGGGTGGCTACACCTTC	CASGQSGSGGGYTF
16	.	few	TRBV9	TRBJ2-7	TGTGCCAGCAGCGCTGGTCCAGGGATCAAGACCTACGAGCAGTACTTC	CASSAGPGIKTYEQYF
15	.	.	TRBV5-6	TRBJ2-3	TGTGCCAGCGTCTGGAGGGGGCGCAGGTTCGATACGCAGTATTTT	CASVWRGRRFDTQYF
16	.	few	TRBV2	TRBJ2-1	TGTGCCAGCAGTGGGAGGAGGGCAAATCGGGAAAATGAGCAGTTCTTC	CASSGRRANRENEQFF
16	TRBD2	many	TRBV4-3	TRBJ2-7	TGCGCCAGCAGCCAAGATTCGGCGGGGGGCAGATACGAGCAGTACTTC	CASSQDSAGGRYEQYF
12	.	few	TRBV2	TRBJ2-5	TGTGCCAGCAGTGTGGGAGGAGAGACCCAGTACTTC	CASSVGGETQYF
15	.	.	TRBV6-6	TRBJ2-3	TGTGCCAGCAGTAAAGAAATCGAGTACACAGATACGCAGTATTTT	CASSKEIEYTDTQYF
16	.	few	TRBV11-2	TRBJ1-2	TGTGCCAGCAGATCTCTTTTATATACAGTATCTTATGGCTACACCTTC	CASRSLLYTVSYGYTF
15	.	few	TRBV18	TRBJ1-4	TGTGCCAGCTCACCACAGGGGCCGACTAATGAAAAACTGTTTTTT	CASSPQGPTNEKLFF
12	.	.	TRBV19	TRBJ2-7	TGTGCCAGTAGTAAGAGGTACGGCGAGCAGTACTTC	CASSKRYGEQYF
15	.	few	TRBV7-6	TRBJ2-2	TGTGCCAGCAGCCGAGGAGGAACGAACACCGGGGAGCTGTTTTTT	CASSRGGTNTGELFF
14	TRBD1	few	TRBV5-1	TRBJ2-3	TGCGCCAGCAGGGGACAGATTAGCACAGATACGCAGTATTTT	CASRGQISTDTQYF
18	TRBD1	few	TRBV2	TRBJ1-2	TGTGCCAGCAGTGAAGGACAGGGGGCGCGAAGTGGTAACTATGGCTACACCTTC	CASSEGQGARSGNYGYTF
13	.	few	TRBV10-3	TRBJ1-1	TGTGCCATCAGTGTCGACAGGAACACTGAAGCTTTCTTT	CAISVDRNTEAFF
13	.	few	TRBV27	TRBJ1-1	TGTGCCAGCAGCTTCAGGGTGAACACTGAAGCTTTCTTT	CASSFRVNTEAFF
13	.	.	TRBV5-1	TRBJ2-5	TGCGCCAGCAGCTCGGGACTTATAGAGACCCAGTACTTC	CASSSGLIETQYF